This TCR beta chain was identified in a study of T cells in localized non-small cell lung cancer. For this clone: Its antigen is undetermined.

Whole-study findings and limits: Adjacent lung was found to contain a median approximately 52 of the top 100 tumor clones. Elevated blood T cell density was associated with longer overall survival. There was higher T cell clonality in uninvolved adjacent lung than in tumor, and it was highest there.

Some clones are missing from TCRdb's copy, which holds only in-frame ones; the method was immunoSEQ multiplex PCR. The repertoire holds some 10,000 clones, about 70% seen once, with around 29% in the top ten. The clonotype comes from a male donor older than 55 with stage I lung adenocarcinoma. The material sequenced was peripheral blood, taken before any cancer treatment.

Here the CDR3 reads CASGLTAWMGSGYTF. CDR3 DNA: TGTGCTAGTGGTTTGACGGCTTGGATGGGGAGCGGCTACACCTTC. The chain couples TRBV12-5 to TRBJ1-2; D gene uncertain. The V end was cut by 2 bases, the J end by 8 bases, with 18 bases between. The CDR3 spans 15 residues. Per the germline V gene, CDR1 is LGHNT and CDR2 is FRNRAP.